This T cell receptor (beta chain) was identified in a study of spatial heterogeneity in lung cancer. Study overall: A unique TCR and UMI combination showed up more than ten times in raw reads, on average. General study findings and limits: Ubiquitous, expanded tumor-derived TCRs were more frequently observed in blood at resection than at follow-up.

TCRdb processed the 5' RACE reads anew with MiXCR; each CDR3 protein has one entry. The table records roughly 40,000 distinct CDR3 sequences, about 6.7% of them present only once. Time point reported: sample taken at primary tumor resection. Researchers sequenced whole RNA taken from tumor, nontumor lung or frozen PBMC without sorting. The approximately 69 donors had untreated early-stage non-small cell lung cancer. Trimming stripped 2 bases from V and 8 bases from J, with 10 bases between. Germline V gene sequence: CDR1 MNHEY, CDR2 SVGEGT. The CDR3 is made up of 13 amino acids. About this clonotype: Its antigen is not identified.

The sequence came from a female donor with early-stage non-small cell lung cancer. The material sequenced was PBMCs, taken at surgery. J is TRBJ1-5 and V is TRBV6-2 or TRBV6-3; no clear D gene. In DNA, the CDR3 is TGTGCCAGCAGTTACGAAAATAGCAAGCCCCAGCATTTT. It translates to CASSYENSKPQHF.